A single sample gave rise to the 16 T cell receptor beta chains below, sequenced in a study of blood T cell repertoires in COVID-19. Clones were sequenced by immunoSEQ multiplex PCR, and TCRdb holds only the in-frame ones, with some missing. The data hold 150,000 to 200,000 clones, with about 81% observed a single time. Material for sequencing was peripheral blood. The receptors derive from a woman of 80 years or more with COVID-19, enrolled during active disease.

On this clone: Within the sample, other DNA sequences also encode this same CDR3. The chain links TRBV18 to TRBJ2-1; 12 bases are a match to TRBD2. The V gene's germline CDR1 is KGHSH and CDR2 LQKENI. This CDR3 region has 15 residues. V trimming: 3 bases; J trimming: 7 bases; junction bases outside the gene matches: 4. CDR3: CASSPLAGGGNEQFF. The DNA of the CDR3 is TGTGCCAGCTCACCCCTAGCGGGAGGGGGGAATGAGCAGTTCTTC.

The rearrangement uses TRBV7-9 and TRBJ2-5; D is undetermined. CDR3 length: 13 amino acids. Trimming removed 5 bases at V and 5 bases at J, with 12 bases between. Germline V gene lookup returns CDR1 SEHNR and CDR2 FQNEAQ (reference sequence). In nucleotides, the CDR3 is TGTGCCAGCAGCCAGGATGCCCCCGAGACCCAGTACTTC. Protein: CASSQDAPETQYF.

The sample holds a few counts of this clone. The V gene is TRBV4-2, the J gene TRBJ2-2; possible D gene TRBD2, 6 bases. The germline V and J ends were trimmed by 1 base and 1 base, with 13 bases remaining between them. Germline V gene lookup returns CDR1 LGHNA and CDR2 YNFKEQ. This CDR3 spans 17 amino acids. CDR3 sequence reads: CASSQGDLAGNTGELFF. CDR3 coding DNA: TGTGCCAGCAGCCAAGGGGACTTGGCGGGGAACACCGGGGAGCTGTTTTTT.

This clone was detected a few times. The chain uses TRBV12-3 or TRBV12-4 and TRBJ2-1; perhaps TRBD2 as D (6 bases). This CDR3 contains 12 residues. The V end was cut by 6 bases, the J end by 9 bases, with 12 bases between. The CDR3 DNA reads TGTGCCAGCAGCCCAGGACTATTTGAGCAGTTCTTC. This translates into CASSPGLFEQFF.

The DNA for the CDR3 is TGTGCCAGCAGCTGGGACAGGGAAAGCGGGGAGCTGTTTTTT. This gives the protein CASSWDRESGELFF. The chain has TRBV7-2 and TRBJ2-2, with 9 positions matching TRBD1. The germline V gene encodes CDR1 SGHTA and CDR2 FQGNSA. The CDR3 has 14 residues. V lost 4 bases to trimming and J lost 7 bases; unmatched junction nucleotides: 4.

The chain combines TRBV9 with TRBJ2-7; 9 positions match TRBD1. The CDR3 runs to 16 residues. Losses at the gene ends were 2 bases for V and 4 bases for J; bases not matched to a gene: 10. Germline V lookup: CDR1 SGDLS, CDR2 YYNGEE. CDR3 bases: TGTGCCAGCAGCGTGCGACCGGGACAGGGATTTTACGAGCAGTACTTC. It codes for CASSVRPGQGFYEQYF.

The chain carries TRBV4-1 and TRBJ2-2; TRBD1 matches at 8 bases. Trimming at V came to 3 bases and at J to 4 bases, leaving 7 bases not matched to a gene. Per germline, CDR1 MGHRA and CDR2 YSYEKL. This CDR3 is 16 amino acids long. The CDR3 is CASSHPGQGGTGELFF. The CDR3 DNA reads TGCGCCAGCAGCCACCCCGGACAGGGAGGCACCGGGGAGCTGTTTTTT.

The J gene is TRBJ2-7, the V gene TRBV9; 7 bases are a match to TRBD1. CDR3 size: 15 residues. The germline CDR1 and CDR2 sequences are SGDLS and YYNGEE. V lost 4 bases and J lost 2; bases outside the gene matches: 9. As DNA, the CDR3 is TGTGCCAGCAGCCCAAGTTGGGACAGAACCTACGAGCAGTACTTC. This translates into CASSPSWDRTYEQYF.

The chain is built from TRBV21-1 and TRBJ2-2; TRBD2, the table's D call, was not compared with the DNA. TRBV21-1 is labeled a pseudogene. This CDR3 has 17 residues. CDR3 sequence reads: CASSIEAGGTNTGELFF. As DNA, the CDR3 is TGTGCCAGCAGCATAGAAGCGGGAGGTACGAACACCGGGGAGCTGTTTTTT.

The chain recombines TRBV5-4 with TRBJ2-3; no firm D call. V was clipped by 1 base and J by 4 bases, with 7 bases between them. The CDR3 sequence is 13 residues long. The V gene's germline CDR1 is SGHNT and CDR2 YYREEE (reference sequence). CDR3 bases: TGTGCCAGCAGCTTGCGGGTATCAGATACGCAGTATTTT. Protein product: CASSLRVSDTQYF. Drawing the rest from reference TRBV5-4 and TRBJ2-3, the complete variable domain is ETGVTQSPTHLIKTRGQQVTLRCSSQSGHNTVSWYQQALGQGPQFIFQYYREEENGRGNFPPRFSGLQFPNYSSELNVNALELDDSALYLCASSLRVSDTQYFGPGTRLTVL.

The chain links TRBV5-1 to TRBJ1-4; unclear D gene. V was pared by 4 bases and J by 8 bases, with 12 bases between. CDR1 and CDR2 (germline): SGHRS, YFSETQ. This CDR3 is built from 13 residues. In DNA, the CDR3 is TGCGCCAGCAGCCCCCTCCCGGAGGAAAAACTGTTTTTT. Protein: CASSPLPEEKLFF.

The V and J genes are TRBV30 and TRBJ1-1; 11 nucleotides match TRBD1. There are 15 residues in the CDR3. Germline CDR1 and CDR2: GTSNPN and SVGIG (reference sequence). V was clipped by 2 bases and J by 6 bases; unmatched bases: 8. CDR3 nucleotides: TGTGCCTGGAGTCCATCGCCGGGACAGGGGGCTGAAGCTTTCTTT. Translating it yields CAWSPSPGQGAEAFF.

The chain uses TRBV5-5 and TRBJ2-7; 12 nucleotides match TRBD2. Germline V lookup: CDR1 SGHKS, CDR2 YYEKEE (reference sequence). V was clipped by 3 bases and J by 6 bases; unmatched bases: 10. CDR3 length: 16 residues. CDR3 bases: TGTGCCAGCAGCTATCCGGGACTAGCGGGCCCTGGCGAGCAGTACTTC. The encoded protein is CASSYPGLAGPGEQYF.

The chain carries TRBV28 and TRBJ1-6; 7 nucleotides match TRBD1. The CDR3 covers 15 residues. With 7 bases clipped from V and 9 bases from J, the junction kept 12 bases outside the gene matches. Germline V gene sequence: CDR1 MDHEN, CDR2 SYDVKM. CDR3 bases: TGTGCCAGCACTCAGACAGGGCCACGGGGTTCACCCCTCCACTTT. Protein sequence: CASTQTGPRGSPLHF. Full variable domain (remainder filled in from reference TRBV28 and TRBJ1-6): DVKVTQSSRYLVKRTGEKVFLECVQDMDHENMFWYRQDPGLGLRLIYFSYDVKMKEKGDIPEGYSVSREKKERFSLILESASTNQTSMYLCASTQTGPRGSPLHFGNGTRLTVT.

V and J are TRBV11-3 and TRBJ2-7; 12 nucleotides match TRBD1. V shed 5 bases, J shed 4 bases, and the junction held 6 bases outside the gene matches. CDR3 length: 15 residues. Germline CDR1 reads SGHNT; CDR2 reads YENEEA. The CDR3 sequence is CASSRWDRGQYEQYF. CDR3 sequence (DNA): TGTGCCAGCAGCCGATGGGACAGGGGGCAGTACGAGCAGTACTTC.

This clone was counted between two and nine times. This sequence joins TRBV30 and TRBJ1-1, with D uncertain. Germline values: CDR1 GTSNPN, CDR2 SVGIG (reference sequence). CDR3 length equals 15 residues. Trimming stripped 2 bases from V and 10 bases from J, with 23 bases between. CDR3 in DNA: TGTGCCTGGAGTAAGGTTACGGCCATAGGCAGCGGAGCTTTCTTT. Translation gives CAWSKVTAIGSGAFF.